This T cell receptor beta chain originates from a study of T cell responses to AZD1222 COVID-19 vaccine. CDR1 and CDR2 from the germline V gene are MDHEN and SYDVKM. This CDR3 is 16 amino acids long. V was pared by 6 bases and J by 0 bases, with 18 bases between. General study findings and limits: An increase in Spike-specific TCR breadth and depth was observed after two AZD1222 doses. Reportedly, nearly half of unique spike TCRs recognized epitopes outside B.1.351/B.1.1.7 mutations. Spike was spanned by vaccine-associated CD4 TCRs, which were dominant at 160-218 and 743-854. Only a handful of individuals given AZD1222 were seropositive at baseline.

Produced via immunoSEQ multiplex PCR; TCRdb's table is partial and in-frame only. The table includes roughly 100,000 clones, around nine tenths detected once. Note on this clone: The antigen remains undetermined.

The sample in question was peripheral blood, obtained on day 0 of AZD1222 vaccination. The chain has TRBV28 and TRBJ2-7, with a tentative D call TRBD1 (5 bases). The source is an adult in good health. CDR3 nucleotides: TGTGCCAGCAGGCCAGCCACAGGAAGGGGCTCCTACGAGCAGTACTTC. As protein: CASRPATGRGSYEQYF.